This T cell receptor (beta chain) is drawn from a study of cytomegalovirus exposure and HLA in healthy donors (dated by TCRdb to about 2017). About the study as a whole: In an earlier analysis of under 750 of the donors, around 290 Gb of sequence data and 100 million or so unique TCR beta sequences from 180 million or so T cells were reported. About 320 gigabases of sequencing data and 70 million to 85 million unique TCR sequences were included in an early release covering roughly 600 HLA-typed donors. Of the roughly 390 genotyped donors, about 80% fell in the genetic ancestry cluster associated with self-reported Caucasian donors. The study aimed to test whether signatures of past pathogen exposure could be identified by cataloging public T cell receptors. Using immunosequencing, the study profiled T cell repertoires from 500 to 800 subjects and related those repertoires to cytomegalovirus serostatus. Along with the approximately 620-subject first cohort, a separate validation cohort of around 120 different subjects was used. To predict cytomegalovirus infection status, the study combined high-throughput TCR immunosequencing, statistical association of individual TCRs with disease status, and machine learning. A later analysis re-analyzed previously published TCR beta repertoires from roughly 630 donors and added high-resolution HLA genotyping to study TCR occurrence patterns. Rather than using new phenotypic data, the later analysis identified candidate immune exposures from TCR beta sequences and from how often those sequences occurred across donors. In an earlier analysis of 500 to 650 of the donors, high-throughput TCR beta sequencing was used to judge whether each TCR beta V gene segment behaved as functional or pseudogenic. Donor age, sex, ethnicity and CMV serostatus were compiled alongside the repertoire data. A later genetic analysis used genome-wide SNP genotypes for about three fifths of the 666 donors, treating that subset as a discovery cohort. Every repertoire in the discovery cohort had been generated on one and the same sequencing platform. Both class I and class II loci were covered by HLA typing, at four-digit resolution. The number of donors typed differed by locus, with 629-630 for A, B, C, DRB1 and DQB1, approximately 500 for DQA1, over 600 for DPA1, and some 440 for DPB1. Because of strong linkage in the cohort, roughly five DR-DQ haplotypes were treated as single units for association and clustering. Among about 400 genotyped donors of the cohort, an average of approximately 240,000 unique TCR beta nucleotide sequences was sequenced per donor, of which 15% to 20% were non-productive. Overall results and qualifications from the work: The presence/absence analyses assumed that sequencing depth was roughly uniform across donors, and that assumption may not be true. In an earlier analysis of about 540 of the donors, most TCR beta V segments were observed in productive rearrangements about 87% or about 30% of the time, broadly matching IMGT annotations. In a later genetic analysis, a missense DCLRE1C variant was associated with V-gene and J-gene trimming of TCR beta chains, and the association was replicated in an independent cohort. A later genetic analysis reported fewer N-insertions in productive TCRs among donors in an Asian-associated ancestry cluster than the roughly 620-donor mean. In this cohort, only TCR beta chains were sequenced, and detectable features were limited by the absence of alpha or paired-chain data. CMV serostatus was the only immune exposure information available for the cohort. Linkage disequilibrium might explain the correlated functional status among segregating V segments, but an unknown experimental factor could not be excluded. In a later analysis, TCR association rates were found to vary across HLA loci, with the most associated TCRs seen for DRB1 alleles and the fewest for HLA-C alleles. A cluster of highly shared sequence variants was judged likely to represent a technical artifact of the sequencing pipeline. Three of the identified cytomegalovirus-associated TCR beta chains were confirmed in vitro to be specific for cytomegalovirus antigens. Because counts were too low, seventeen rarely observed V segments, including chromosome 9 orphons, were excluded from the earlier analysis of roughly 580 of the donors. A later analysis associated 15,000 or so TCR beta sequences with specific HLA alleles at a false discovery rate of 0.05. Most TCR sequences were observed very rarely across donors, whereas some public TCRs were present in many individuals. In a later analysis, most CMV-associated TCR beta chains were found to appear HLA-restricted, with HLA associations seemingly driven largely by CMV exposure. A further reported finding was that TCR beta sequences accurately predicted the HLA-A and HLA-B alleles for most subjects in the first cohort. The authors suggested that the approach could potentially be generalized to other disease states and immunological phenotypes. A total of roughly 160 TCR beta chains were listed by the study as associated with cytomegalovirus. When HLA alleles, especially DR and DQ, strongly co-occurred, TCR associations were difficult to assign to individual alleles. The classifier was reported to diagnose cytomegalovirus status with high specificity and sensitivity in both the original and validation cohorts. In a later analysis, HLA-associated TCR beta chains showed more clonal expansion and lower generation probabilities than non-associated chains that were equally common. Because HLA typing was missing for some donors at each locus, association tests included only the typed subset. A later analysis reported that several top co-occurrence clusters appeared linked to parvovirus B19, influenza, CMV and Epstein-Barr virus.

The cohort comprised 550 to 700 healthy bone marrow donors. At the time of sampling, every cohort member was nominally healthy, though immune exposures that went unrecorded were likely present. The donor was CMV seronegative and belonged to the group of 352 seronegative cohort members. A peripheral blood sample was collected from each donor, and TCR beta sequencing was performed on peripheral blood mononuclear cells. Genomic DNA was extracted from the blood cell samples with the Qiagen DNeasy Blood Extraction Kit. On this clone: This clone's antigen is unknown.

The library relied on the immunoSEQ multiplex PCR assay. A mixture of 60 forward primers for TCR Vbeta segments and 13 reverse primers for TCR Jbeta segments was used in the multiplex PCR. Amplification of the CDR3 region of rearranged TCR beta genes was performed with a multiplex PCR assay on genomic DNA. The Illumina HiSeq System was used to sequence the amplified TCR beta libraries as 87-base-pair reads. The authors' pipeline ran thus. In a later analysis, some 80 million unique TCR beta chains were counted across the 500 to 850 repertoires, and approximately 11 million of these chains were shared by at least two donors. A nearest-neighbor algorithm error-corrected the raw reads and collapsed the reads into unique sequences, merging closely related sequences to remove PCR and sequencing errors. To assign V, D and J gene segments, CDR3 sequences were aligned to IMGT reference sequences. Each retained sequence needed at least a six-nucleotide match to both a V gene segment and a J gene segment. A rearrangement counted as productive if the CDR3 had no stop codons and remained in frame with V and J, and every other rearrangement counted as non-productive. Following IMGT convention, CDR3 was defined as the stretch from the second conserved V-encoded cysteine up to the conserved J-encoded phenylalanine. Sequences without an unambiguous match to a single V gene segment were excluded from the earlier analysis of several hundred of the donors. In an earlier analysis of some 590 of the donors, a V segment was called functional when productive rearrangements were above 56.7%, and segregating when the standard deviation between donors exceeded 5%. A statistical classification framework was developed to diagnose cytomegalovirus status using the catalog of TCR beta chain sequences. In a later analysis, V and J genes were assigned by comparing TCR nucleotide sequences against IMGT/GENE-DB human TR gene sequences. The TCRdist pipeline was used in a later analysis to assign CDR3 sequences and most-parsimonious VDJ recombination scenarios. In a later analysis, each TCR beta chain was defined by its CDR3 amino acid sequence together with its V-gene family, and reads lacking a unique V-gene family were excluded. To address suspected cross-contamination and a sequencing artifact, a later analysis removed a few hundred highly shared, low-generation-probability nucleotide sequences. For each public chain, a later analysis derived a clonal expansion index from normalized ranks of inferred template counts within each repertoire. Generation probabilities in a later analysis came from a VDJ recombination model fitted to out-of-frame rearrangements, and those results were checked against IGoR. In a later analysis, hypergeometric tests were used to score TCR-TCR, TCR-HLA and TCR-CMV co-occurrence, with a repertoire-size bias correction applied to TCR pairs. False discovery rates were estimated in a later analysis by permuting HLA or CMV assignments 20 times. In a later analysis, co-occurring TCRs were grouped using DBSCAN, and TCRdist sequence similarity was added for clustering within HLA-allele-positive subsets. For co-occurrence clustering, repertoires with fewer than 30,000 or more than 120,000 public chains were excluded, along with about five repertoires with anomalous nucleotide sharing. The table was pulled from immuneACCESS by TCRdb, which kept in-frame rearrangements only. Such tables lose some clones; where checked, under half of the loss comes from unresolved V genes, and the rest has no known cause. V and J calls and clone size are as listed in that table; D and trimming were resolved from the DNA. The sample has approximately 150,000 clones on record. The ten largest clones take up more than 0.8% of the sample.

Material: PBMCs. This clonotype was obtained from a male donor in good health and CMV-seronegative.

The nucleotides read TGTGCCAGCAGACGGGGTCCTGGCTACACCTTC. The resulting protein is CASRRGPGYTF. The chain couples TRBV6-5 to TRBJ1-2; the D gene assignment is ambiguous. Based on the germline V gene, the CDR1 and CDR2 sequences are MNHEY and SVGAGI. The CDR3 measures 11 amino acids from cysteine to phenylalanine. Only the CDR3 region is kept as DNA, spanning 33 bases read in frame from base 1. The trim is 6 bases for V and 7 bases for J, with a gap of 9 bases between the germline ends.